These 13 T cell receptor beta chains originate from one sample sequenced in a study of blood T cell repertoires in COVID-19. Assay: immunoSEQ multiplex PCR; the TCRdb copy retains only in-frame clones and omits some. The sample consists of more than 100,000 clones, 88% of them appearing once. The sample consisted of peripheral blood. The receptors come from a woman aged 45-60 years with active or convalescent COVID-19.

The rearrangement uses TRBV7-2 and TRBJ2-1; a weak D match, TRBD1 (6 bases). Trimming took off 3 bases at V and 1 base at J, with 13 bases between the two ends. Per the germline V gene, CDR1 is SGHTA and CDR2 is FQGNSA. The CDR3 covers 16 residues. For the CDR3, the DNA is TGTGCCAGCAGCTTGACCGGGACACTTTCCTACAATGAGCAGTTCTTC. This gives the protein CASSLTGTLSYNEQFF.

This rearrangement joins TRBV25-1 to TRBJ1-2; D may be TRBD1 (5 bases). CDR3 length equals 14 residues. The V end lost 6 bases, the J end lost 6 bases, and 17 bases lay between the germline ends. Germline-derived CDR1 and CDR2 are MGHDK and SYGVNS. The CDR3 bases are TGTGCCAGCAGAAACTCGTGGGGCATTCATGGCTACACCTTC. Its protein is CASRNSWGIHGYTF.

V usage is TRBV27 and J usage is TRBJ2-7; D is uncertain. Germline-derived CDR1 and CDR2 are MNHEY and SMNVEV (reference sequence). The CDR3 runs 13 residues. Deletions cut 5 bases from V and 2 bases from J, with 10 bases between. CDR3 nucleotide sequence: TGTGCCAGCAGTAATCGGTTGGCCTACGAGCAGTACTTC. This translates into CASSNRLAYEQYF.

The chain joins TRBV9 to TRBJ2-7, with D possibly being TRBD2 (5 bases). The CDR3 extends over 15 amino acids. Per the germline V gene, CDR1 is SGDLS and CDR2 is YYNGEE. V lost 0 bases to trimming and J lost 0 bases, with 10 bases between them. The DNA of the CDR3 is TGTGCCAGCAGCGTAGATTCGGGGAGCTCCTACGAGCAGTACTTC. Encoded protein: CASSVDSGSSYEQYF.

This chain links TRBV28 with TRBJ2-2; D is ambiguous. The CDR3 has 15 residues. Deletions cut 3 bases from V and 4 bases from J, with 12 bases between. From germline, CDR1 is MDHEN and CDR2 SYDVKM. The CDR3 is CASSFSSGGTGELFF. In nucleotides, the CDR3 is TGTGCCAGCAGTTTCTCGAGTGGTGGCACCGGGGAGCTGTTTTTT.

The rearrangement links TRBV2 to TRBJ1-2, with D unclear. CDR1 is SNHLY, CDR2 FYNNEI, per germline. The CDR3 totals 11 residues. V gave up 4 bases and J gave up 8 bases, with 8 bases separating them. The CDR3 DNA reads TGTGCCAGCAGTGCCACCGGGGGCTACACCTTC. Translation: CASSATGGYTF.

The rearrangement links TRBV10-3 to TRBJ1-3; TRBD1 aligns across 10 bases. The CDR3 is made up of 16 amino acids. J lost 0 bases, V lost 6 bases, and 5 bases had no gene match. The germline V gene has CDR1 ENHRY and CDR2 SYGVKD. CDR3: CAIRPGTGASGNTIYF. In nucleotides, the CDR3 is TGTGCCATCAGGCCCGGGACAGGGGCCTCTGGAAACACCATATATTTT.

The J gene is TRBJ2-1, the V gene TRBV9; D may be TRBD2 (5 bases). This CDR3 region has 16 residues. The germline V and J ends were trimmed by 3 bases and 0 bases, with 13 bases remaining between them. Germline loops: CDR1 SGDLS, CDR2 YYNGEE. CDR3 residues: CASSGHPAGSYNEQFF. The DNA for the CDR3 is TGTGCCAGCAGCGGCCACCCGGCGGGCTCCTACAATGAGCAGTTCTTC.

CDR3 residues: CASSQTTGGDEKLFF. Written as DNA, the CDR3 is TGTGCCAGCAGCCAAACGACAGGGGGCGACGAAAAACTGTTTTTT. This rearrangement joins TRBV5-4 to TRBJ1-4; 10 nucleotides match TRBD1. Losses at the gene ends were 4 bases for V and 8 bases for J; bases not matched to a gene: 8. CDR3 length equals 15 residues. Germline CDR1 is SGHNT and CDR2 is YYREEE (reference sequence). The variable domain in full, with the rest retrieved from reference TRBV5-4 and TRBJ1-4, is ETGVTQSPTHLIKTRGQQVTLRCSSQSGHNTVSWYQQALGQGPQFIFQYYREEENGRGNFPPRFSGLQFPNYSSELNVNALELDDSALYLCASSQTTGGDEKLFFGSGTQLSVL.

The rearrangement links TRBV3-1 (or the pseudogene TRBV3-2) to TRBJ2-1; the D is unclear. CDR3 length: 16 amino acids. Per germline, CDR1 LGHDT and CDR2 YNNKEL (reference sequence). Trimming removed 6 bases from V and 1 base from J, with 16 bases in between. The CDR3 bases are TGTGCCAGCAGTCCTCCCCTACTCCTTTCCTACAATGAGCAGTTCTTC. It encodes CASSPPLLLSYNEQFF.

The chain carries TRBV19 and TRBJ2-1; 7 positions match TRBD2. J lost 10 bases, V lost 7 bases, and 7 bases had no gene match. The germline V gene has CDR1 LNHDA and CDR2 SQIVND (reference sequence). This CDR3 is 12 amino acids long. The CDR3 nucleotides are TGTGCCAGTATGTCCGGGGAGGGGGAGCAGTTCTTC. Its protein product is CASMSGEGEQFF.

This clone was counted only a few times. The V gene is TRBV6-5, the J gene TRBJ1-5; TRBD1 aligns across 8 bases. CDR1 and CDR2 (germline): MNHEY, SVGAGI. Trimming cost V 11 bases and J 4 bases; bases outside gene matches: 7. The CDR3 totals 13 residues. For the CDR3, the DNA is TGTGCCTCCAGACAGGGGAGGAATCAGCCCCAGCATTTT. Residues: CASRQGRNQPQHF.

The table lists this clone with a count of one. The CDR3 nucleotides read TGTGCCAGCAGCCAAGAAATCTCGGGGGGCACTGAAGCTTTCTTT. Residues: CASSQEISGGTEAFF. The chain carries TRBV4-2 and TRBJ1-1; perhaps TRBD1 as D (5 bases). The V and J ends lost 0 bases and 4 bases respectively, with 12 bases between them. This CDR3 spans 15 amino acids. The germline V gene has CDR1 LGHNA and CDR2 YNFKEQ.